The clone carrying this TCR beta chain turned up a few times. Its antigen is as yet unknown. This sample stems from a study of cytomegalovirus exposure and HLA in healthy donors. Primers included in the PCR were 60 Vbeta and 13 Jbeta primers. The repertoire was sequenced with immunoSEQ multiplex PCR; TCRdb's copy has only in-frame clones and lacks some. Altogether 150,000 to 200,000 clones are present, more than 65% being singletons, with the ten largest covering less than 10%. The study's findings and limits: Some TCR beta chains (roughly 160 of them) were listed as cytomegalovirus-associated. The classifier, whose performance was assessed in both the original and validation cohorts, reportedly diagnosed cytomegalovirus status with high specificity and sensitivity.

CDR3 size: 18 residues. V lost 2 bases, J lost 3 bases, and 20 bases lay in between. CDR1 is MNHNS, CDR2 SASEGT, per germline. V is TRBV6-1 and J is TRBJ1-5; D is unresolved. Sequenced input: PBMCs. This sequence originates from a man between 18 and 29 years old in good health and CMV-seropositive. CDR3 loop: CASSELPGRRAINQPQHF. DNA for the CDR3: TGTGCCAGCAGTGAATTGCCGGGGAGGCGAGCGATCAATCAGCCCCAGCATTTT.